This T cell receptor (beta chain) was identified during a study of blood T cell repertoires in COVID-19 (dated by TCRdb to 2019 to 2021). At the level of the whole study: Samples from collaborators originated in the United States, Italy and Spain and spanned both the acute and convalescent phases of COVID-19. The prospective study material was composed of cDNA or gDNA derived from T cells, B-cell-depleted T cells, or PBMCs. Subjects who had been exposed to COVID-19, were actively infected with it, or had recovered from it provided the deeply sampled blood TCRbeta repertoires that made up the dataset. The repertoires were released in a freely available public database intended as a resource for research on the immune response to SARS-CoV-2. Samples were obtained from the ongoing ImmuneRACE study (first 160 participants) and from roughly 1,300 subjects provided by 6 global collaborators. The sample metadata nearly always contained a de-identified subject ID, COVID-19 status, age in years and sex. Where available, HLA class I and class II types were taken from metadata supplied by the sample provider and were not determined by assay-based typing.

TCRbeta CDR3 regions were amplified from genomic DNA by means of the immunoSEQ Assay, a bias-controlled multiplex PCR. From the authors' description of their analysis: Nucleated cell counts per sample were estimated from amplification of reference gene primers within the assay. To quantify the absolute abundance of each unique TCRbeta CDR3 rearrangement, sequence reads were collapsed and filtered. For each sample, productive Simpson clonality was calculated by taking the square root of Simpson's diversity index across productive rearrangements. In TCRdb, the immuneACCESS table is reduced to in-frame sequences with V and J assigned. These tables do not hold every clone; where another copy was compared, an unresolved V gene accounts for under half, and the others remain unexplained. From that table come the V and J calls and clone size; the DNA was used to work out D and trimming. The sample profile shows some 160,000 clones; more than 65% of them were found once. Around 13% of the sample comes from the top ten.

From cysteine to phenylalanine, the CDR3 is 13 amino acids long. The entry retains the CDR3 DNA only, 39 bases that are in frame from base 1. After removal of 6 bases from V and 6 bases from J, the junction retains 5 bases not matched to a gene. CDR1 SNHLY and CDR2 FYNNEI are derived from the germline V gene. This clone was seen just once. It lacks a known antigen. No base-level quality is on record; no much larger clone is a single base apart. Collaborating institutions collected whole blood in K2EDTA tubes following their own protocols. For TCRbeta analysis, collaborators shipped samples in one of three forms: frozen whole blood, isolated PBMCs, or DNA extracted from either of those sample types. What the research found in general, with its limitations: How much clinical and demographic metadata was included differed by source and by participant, and the metadata was provided uncurated.

The chain uses TRBV2 and TRBJ1-1, with TRBD1 identical over 9 junction bases. This clonotype was obtained from a woman over 75 with acute or convalescent COVID-19. What was sequenced was peripheral blood. The CDR3 region has the sequence CASSRQGVAEAFF. The nucleotides read TGTGCCAGCAGCAGACAGGGGGTGGCTGAAGCTTTCTTT.